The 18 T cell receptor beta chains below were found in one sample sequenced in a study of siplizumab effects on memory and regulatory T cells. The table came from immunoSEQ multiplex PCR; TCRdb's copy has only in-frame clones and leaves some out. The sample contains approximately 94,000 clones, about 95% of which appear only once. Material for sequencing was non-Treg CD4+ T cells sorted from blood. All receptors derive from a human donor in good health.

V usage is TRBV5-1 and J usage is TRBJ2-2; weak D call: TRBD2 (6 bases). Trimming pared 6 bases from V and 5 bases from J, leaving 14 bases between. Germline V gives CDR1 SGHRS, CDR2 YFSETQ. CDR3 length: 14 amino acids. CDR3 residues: CASTTEEGTGELFF. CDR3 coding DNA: TGCGCCAGCACGACAGAGGAGGGGACCGGGGAGCTGTTTTTT.

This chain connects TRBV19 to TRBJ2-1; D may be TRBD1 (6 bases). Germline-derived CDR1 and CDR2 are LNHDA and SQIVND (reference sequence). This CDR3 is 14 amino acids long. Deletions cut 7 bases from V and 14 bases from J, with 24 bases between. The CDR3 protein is CASKDANLGTRKFF. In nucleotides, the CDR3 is TGTGCCAGTAAGGACGCTAATCTTGGGACACGGAAGTTCTTC.

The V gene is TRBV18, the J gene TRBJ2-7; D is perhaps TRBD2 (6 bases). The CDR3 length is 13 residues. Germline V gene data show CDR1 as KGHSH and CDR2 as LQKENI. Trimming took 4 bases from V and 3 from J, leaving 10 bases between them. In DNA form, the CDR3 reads TGTGCCAGCTCACGGGGGGTAAACTACGAGCAGTACTTC. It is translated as CASSRGVNYEQYF.

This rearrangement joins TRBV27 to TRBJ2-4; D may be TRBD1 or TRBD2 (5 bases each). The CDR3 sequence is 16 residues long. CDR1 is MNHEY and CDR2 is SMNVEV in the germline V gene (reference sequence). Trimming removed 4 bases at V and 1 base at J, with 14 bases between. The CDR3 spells CASSSSGSRAKNIQYF. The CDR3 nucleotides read TGTGCCAGCAGTTCATCAGGGAGTAGGGCCAAAAACATTCAGTACTTC.

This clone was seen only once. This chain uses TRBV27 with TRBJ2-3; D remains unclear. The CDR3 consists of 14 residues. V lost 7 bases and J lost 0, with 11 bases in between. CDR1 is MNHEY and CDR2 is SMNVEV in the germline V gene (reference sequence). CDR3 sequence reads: CASTIRLSTDTQYF. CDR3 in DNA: TGTGCCAGCACAATTCGGCTTAGCACAGATACGCAGTATTTT.

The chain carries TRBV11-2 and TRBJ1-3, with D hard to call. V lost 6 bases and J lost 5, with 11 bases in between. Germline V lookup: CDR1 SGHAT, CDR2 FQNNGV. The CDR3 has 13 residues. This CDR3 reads CASRTIIRNTIYF. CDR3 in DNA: TGTGCCAGCAGAACCATCATTCGAAACACCATATATTTT.

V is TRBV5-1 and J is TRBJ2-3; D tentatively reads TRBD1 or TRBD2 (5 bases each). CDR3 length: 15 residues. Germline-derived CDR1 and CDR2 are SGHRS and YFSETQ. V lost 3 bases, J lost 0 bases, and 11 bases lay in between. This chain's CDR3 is CASSYRDGSTDTQYF. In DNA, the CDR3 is TGCGCCAGCAGCTACCGGGACGGTAGCACAGATACGCAGTATTTT.

The CDR3 sequence: CATSRGEREAGELFF. In nucleotides, the CDR3 is TGTGCCACCAGCAGAGGCGAACGGGAGGCCGGGGAGCTGTTTTTT. The chain is built from TRBV15 and TRBJ2-2; 7 bases are shared with TRBD2. The CDR3 runs to 15 residues. CDR1 is LNHNV, CDR2 YYDKDF, per germline (reference sequence). V dropped 1 base and J dropped 6; count of bases not matched to a gene: 5.

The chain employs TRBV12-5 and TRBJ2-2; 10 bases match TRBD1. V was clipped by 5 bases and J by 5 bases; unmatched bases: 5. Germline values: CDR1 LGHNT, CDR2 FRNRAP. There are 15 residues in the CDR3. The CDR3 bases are TGTGCTAGTGGTCACCGGACAGGGGGAACCGGGGAGCTGTTTTTT. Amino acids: CASGHRTGGTGELFF.

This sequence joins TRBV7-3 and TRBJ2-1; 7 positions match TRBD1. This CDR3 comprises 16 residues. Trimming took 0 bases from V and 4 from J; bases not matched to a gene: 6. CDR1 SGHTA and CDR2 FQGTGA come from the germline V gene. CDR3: CASSLTSTGVYNEQFF. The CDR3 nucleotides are TGTGCCAGCAGCTTAACGAGCACAGGGGTTTACAATGAGCAGTTCTTC.

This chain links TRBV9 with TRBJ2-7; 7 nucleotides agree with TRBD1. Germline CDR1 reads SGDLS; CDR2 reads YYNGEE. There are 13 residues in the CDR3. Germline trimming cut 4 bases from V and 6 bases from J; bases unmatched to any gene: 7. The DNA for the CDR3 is TGTGCCAGCAGCACCCAGCCAGGGGGCGAGCAGTACTTC. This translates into CASSTQPGGEQYF.

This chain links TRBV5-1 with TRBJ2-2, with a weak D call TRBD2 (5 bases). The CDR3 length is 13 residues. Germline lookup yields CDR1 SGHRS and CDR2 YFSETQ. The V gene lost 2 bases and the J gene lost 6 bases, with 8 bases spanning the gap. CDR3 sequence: CASSFGVAGELFF. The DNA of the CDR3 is TGCGCCAGCAGCTTCGGGGTCGCCGGGGAGCTGTTTTTT. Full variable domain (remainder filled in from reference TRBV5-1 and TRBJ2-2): KAGVTQTPRYLIKTRGQQVTLSCSPISGHRSVSWYQQTPGQGLQFLFEYFSETQRNKGNFPGRFSGRQFSNSRSEMNVSTLELGDSALYLCASSFGVAGELFFGEGSRLTVL.

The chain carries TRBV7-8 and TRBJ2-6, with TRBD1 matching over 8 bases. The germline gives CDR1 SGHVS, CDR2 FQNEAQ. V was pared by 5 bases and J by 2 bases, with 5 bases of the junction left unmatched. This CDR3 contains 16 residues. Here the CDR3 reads CASSVSDRAGANVLTF. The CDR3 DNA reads TGTGCCAGCAGCGTATCGGACAGGGCTGGGGCCAACGTCCTGACTTTC.

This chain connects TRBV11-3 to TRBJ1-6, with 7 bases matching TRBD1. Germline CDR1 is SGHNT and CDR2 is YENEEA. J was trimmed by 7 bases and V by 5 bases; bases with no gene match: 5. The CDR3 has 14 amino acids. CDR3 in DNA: TGTGCCAGCAGCAAGGGACAGAGCAATTCACCCCTCCACTTT. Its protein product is CASSKGQSNSPLHF.

CDR3 region: CASSLTSGSTYEQYF. The CDR3 nucleotides read TGCGCCAGCAGCCTTACTAGCGGGAGTACCTACGAGCAGTACTTC. The V gene is TRBV4-1, the J gene TRBJ2-7, with 11 bases identical to TRBD2. The CDR3 is 15 amino acids. Trimming cost V 4 bases and J 2 bases; bases outside gene matches: 4. Germline loops: CDR1 MGHRA, CDR2 YSYEKL.

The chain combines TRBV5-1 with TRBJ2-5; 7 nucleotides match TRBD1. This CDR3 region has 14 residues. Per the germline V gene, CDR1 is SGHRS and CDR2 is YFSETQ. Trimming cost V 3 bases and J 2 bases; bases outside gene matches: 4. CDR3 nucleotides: TGCGCCAGCAGCTACCCAGGGGGTCAAGAGACCCAGTACTTC. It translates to CASSYPGGQETQYF.

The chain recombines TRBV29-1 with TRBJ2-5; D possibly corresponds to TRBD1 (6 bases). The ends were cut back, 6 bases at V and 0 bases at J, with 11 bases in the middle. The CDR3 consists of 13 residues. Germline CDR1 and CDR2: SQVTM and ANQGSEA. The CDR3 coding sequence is TGCAGCGTCGGGACACTTGACCAAGAGACCCAGTACTTC. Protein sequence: CSVGTLDQETQYF.

As DNA, the CDR3 is TGTGCCAGCTCACCGGACCTAGACGTCTACGAGCAGTACTTC. Protein product: CASSPDLDVYEQYF. V and J are TRBV18 and TRBJ2-7; no firm D call. This CDR3 spans 14 amino acids. Germline V gene data show CDR1 as KGHSH and CDR2 as LQKENI. Trimming cost V 3 bases and J 3 bases, with 12 bases left between them.